This T cell receptor beta chain was found in a study of T cell repertoires in cytomegalovirus infection. A single record per CDR3 protein comes from TCRdb applying MiXCR to the reads. The repertoire holds some 110,000 distinct CDR3 sequences, roughly 9.1% seen once, with approximately 33% in the top ten. The CDR3 sequence is 16 residues long. Germline V gene lookup returns CDR1 KGHDR and CDR2 SFDVKD. Losses at the gene ends were 3 bases for V and 6 bases for J; bases not matched to a gene: 9. Remarks on this clonotype: Its target is unknown.

Input material: PBMCs, sequenced either directly or after in vitro stimulation (not recorded which). The sequence was obtained from a human donor in good health (CMV status not recorded). Some clones in this sample may be carry-over from other donors' samples. The gene calls are TRBV24-1 and TRBJ2-1; 8 bases are a match to TRBD2. CDR3 bases: TGTGCCACCAGTGATGAGAGCGGGGGCAGGCGCAATGAGCAGTTCTTC. Translating it yields CATSDESGGRRNEQFF.